This is a list of T cell receptor beta chains from one sample in a study of CXCR3-negative and CXCR3-positive naive CD8 T cells. From the 5' RACE reads, TCRdb lists one entry per CDR3 protein and no DNA. The table lists 70,000 to 95,000 distinct CDR3 sequences, with around 1.7% in the top ten. Sequencing used naive CXCR3- CD8+ T cells from blood. The receptors were gathered from a human donor in good health. Some clones in this sample may be carry-over from other donors' samples. Each CDR3 is given with its conserved first and last residue.

v_gene	j_gene	CDR3aa
TRBV6-2/TRBV6-3	TRBJ1-6	CASSVQGVGDSPLHF
TRBV9	TRBJ2-1	CASSVAHRSSYNEQFF
TRBV5-8	TRBJ2-7	CASSQKAAGISYEQYF
TRBV20-1	TRBJ2-1	CSARPRQGAPNEQFF
TRBV7-3	TRBJ2-5	CASSLTLRETQYF
TRBV3-1	TRBJ2-5	CASSPPRMETQYF
TRBV25-1	TRBJ2-5	CASSVPETGQETQYF
TRBV29-1	TRBJ2-3	CSANGRADTQYF
TRBV5-6	TRBJ2-3	CASSSPKVTSTDTQYF
TRBV12-3/TRBV12-4	TRBJ2-1	CASSLGQVYNEQFF
TRBV7-9	TRBJ1-5	CASSTGGINQPQHF
TRBV5-1	TRBJ2-7	CASSFRDPSSYEQYF
TRBV12-3/TRBV12-4	TRBJ2-2	CASSFIGGGYTGELFF
TRBV29-1	TRBJ2-7	CSALEGSYSGEQYF
TRBV6-2/TRBV6-3	TRBJ2-1	CASSLAGVTYNEQFF
TRBV14	TRBJ2-1	CAVAPWPYNEQFF